This section outlines one T cell receptor beta chain sequence together with its context. Its specificity is not known. These data come from a study of OX40 agonist ivuxolimab in advanced cancers. Study details: Ivuxolimab is a fully human IgG2 antibody that activates OX40 (CD134). The study's findings and limits: With doses of 0.1 to 3.0 mg/kg, CD4+ and CD8+ blood T cells had undergone clonal expansion by week 6. In general, CD8+ T cells held more expanded clones than CD4+ did, on average. No determination was made of the antigen specificity of the expanded peripheral T cells.

The table came from immunoSEQ multiplex PCR; TCRdb's copy has only in-frame clones and leaves some out. The data hold 65,000 or so clones, with around four fifths observed a single time. The V segment lost 3 bases and the J segment 2 bases; nucleotides outside the gene matches: 7. Germline V CDR1 and CDR2: SGHDT, YYEEEE. The CDR3 contains 15 residues. The input for sequencing was CD4+ or CD8+ T cells sorted from blood, taken in a trial of the OX40 agonist ivuxolimab. The V and J genes are TRBV5-6 and TRBJ2-7; 8 bases fit TRBD1. This clonotype was sampled from an adult with an advanced solid tumor such as melanoma, head and neck, liver or kidney cancer. In DNA form, the CDR3 reads TGTGCCAGCAGCTCCGGACAGGGCTACCCCTACGAGCAGTACTTC. This sequence encodes CASSSGQGYPYEQYF. Full variable domain (rest looked up from reference TRBV5-6 and TRBJ2-7): DAGVTQSPTHLIKTRGQQVTLRCSPKSGHDTVSWYQQALGQGPQFIFQYYEEEERQRGNFPDRFSGHQFPNYSSELNVNALLLGDSALYLCASSSGQGYPYEQYFGPGTRLTVT.